Listed here are 17 T cell receptor beta chains from one sample, sequenced in a study of blood T cell repertoires in COVID-19. Method: immunoSEQ multiplex PCR; TCRdb's copy keeps in-frame clones and lacks some. The sample carries over 110,000 clones, around 81% recorded once. The sequencing input was peripheral blood. Receptors were obtained from a human donor in a cohort sampled during active COVID-19.

V and J are TRBV24-1 and TRBJ1-1, with no clear D. CDR1 and CDR2 (germline): KGHDR, SFDVKD. This CDR3 is built from 13 residues. Between the trimmed V and J ends, which lost 7 bases and 3 bases, there was a span of 11 bases. The CDR3 loop is CATSRTAYTEAFF. DNA of the CDR3: TGTGCCACCAGCAGGACTGCGTACACTGAAGCTTTCTTT.

The chain links TRBV6-2 or TRBV6-3 to TRBJ2-2; D is unresolved. The CDR3 covers 14 residues. Germline CDR1 is MNHEY and CDR2 is SVGEGT. Between the trimmed V and J ends, which lost 6 bases and 3 bases, there was a span of 11 bases. CDR3 in amino acids: CASSLLGYTGELFF. The CDR3 DNA reads TGTGCCAGCAGCCTCCTCGGGTACACCGGGGAGCTGTTTTTT.

The CDR3 DNA reads as TGTGCCAGCAGTTTACTGAGGACAGTCGAGCAGTACTTC. Translation: CASSLLRTVEQYF. The V and J genes are TRBV28 and TRBJ2-7, with D perhaps TRBD1 (6 bases). The CDR3 is made up of 13 amino acids. In germline, CDR1 is MDHEN, CDR2 SYDVKM. V was clipped by 2 bases and J by 6 bases, with 11 bases between them.

In the case of this clone: A junction end diverges from the germline sequence, so it may reflect a read error. The V call is TRBV7-6, the J call TRBJ2-2, with D unclear. The CDR3 contains 15 residues. The germline CDR1 and CDR2 sequences are SGHVS and FNYEAQ. The CDR3 DNA sequence: TGTGCCGGCAGCTTGTTTAAAGGAGCCACCGGGGAGCTGTTTTTT. Amino acid sequence: CAGSLFKGATGELFF.

V and J are TRBV3-1 (or the pseudogene TRBV3-2) and TRBJ1-6; D unclear. Trimming took off 4 bases at V and 10 bases at J, with 11 bases between the two ends. This CDR3 region has 13 residues. Germline CDR1 is LGHDT and CDR2 is YNNKEL (reference sequence). CDR3 nucleotide sequence: TGTGCCAGCAGCCTCCGGACTAGCTCACCCCTCCACTTT. Translating it yields CASSLRTSSPLHF.

This clone was found once. The chain joins TRBV5-1 to TRBJ2-1; 13 bases map to TRBD2. Germline trimming cut 4 bases from V and 8 bases from J; bases unmatched to any gene: 6. Germline lookup yields CDR1 SGHRS and CDR2 YFSETQ. The CDR3 length is 15 residues. CDR3 amino acids: CASSTGLAGVYEQFF. CDR3 bases: TGCGCCAGCAGCACCGGACTAGCGGGAGTCTATGAGCAGTTCTTC. Variable domain in full (rest from reference TRBV5-1 and TRBJ2-1): KAGVTQTPRYLIKTRGQQVTLSCSPISGHRSVSWYQQTPGQGLQFLFEYFSETQRNKGNFPGRFSGRQFSNSRSEMNVSTLELGDSALYLCASSTGLAGVYEQFFGPGTRLTVL.

This clone was observed a handful of times. This rearrangement joins TRBV2 to TRBJ1-1; 7 nucleotides agree with TRBD1. Trimming took 8 bases from V and 3 from J; bases not matched to a gene: 6. The CDR3 has 13 residues. Germline V gene data show CDR1 as SNHLY and CDR2 as FYNNEI. CDR3 in DNA: TGTGCCAGCGAGGACAGGAGGGACACTGAAGCTTTCTTT. Translation gives CASEDRRDTEAFF.

This clone was observed once. CDR3 in amino acids: CASSEGTSGSQETQYF. CDR3 DNA sequence: TGTGCCAGCAGCGAGGGGACTAGCGGGAGCCAAGAGACCCAGTACTTC. The gene calls are TRBV21-1 and TRBJ2-5; the table names TRBD2, a call not compared with the DNA. TRBV21-1 is termed a pseudogene. This CDR3 has 16 amino acids.

This CDR3 is CASRTSGSGTGELFF. Here the CDR3 DNA reads TGTGCCAGCAGAACGAGCGGGAGTGGCACCGGGGAGCTGTTTTTT. The gene calls are TRBV28 and TRBJ2-2; TRBD2 matches 8 bases. CDR3 length equals 15 residues. V gave up 6 bases and J gave up 4 bases; unmatched junction bases: 7. Germline loops: CDR1 MDHEN, CDR2 SYDVKM.

The rearrangement joins TRBV20-1 to TRBJ2-7; a possible D gene is TRBD2 (5 bases). The ends were cut back, 3 bases at V and 5 bases at J, with 17 bases in the middle. There are 14 residues in the CDR3. Germline values: CDR1 DFQATT, CDR2 SNEGSKA (reference sequence). The CDR3 spells CSASSAEGTHEQYF. The CDR3 nucleotides are TGCAGTGCTAGTTCAGCGGAAGGTACCCACGAGCAGTACTTC.

This clone showed up just once. The rearrangement uses TRBV9 and TRBJ2-4; 14 positions match TRBD2. V was pared by 7 bases and J by 8 bases, with 2 bases of the junction left unmatched. The CDR3 is made up of 13 amino acids. The V gene's germline CDR1 is SGDLS and CDR2 YYNGEE. The CDR3 loop reads CASGTSGSDIQYF. CDR3 nucleotides: TGTGCCAGCGGGACTAGCGGGAGCGACATTCAGTACTTC.

The CDR3 DNA sequence: TGTGCCAGCAGCCAAGATTCGAGCGGGAGGATGAATGAGCAGTTCTTC. Translating it yields CASSQDSSGRMNEQFF. The chain has TRBV4-2 and TRBJ2-1; 9 positions match TRBD2. V lost 0 bases, J lost 7 bases, and 7 bases stayed unmatched. CDR3 length equals 16 residues. Germline loops: CDR1 LGHNA, CDR2 YNFKEQ.

This rearrangement joins TRBV7-9 to TRBJ2-7; a possible D gene is TRBD2 (6 bases). The CDR3 spans 15 residues. Germline V gives CDR1 SEHNR, CDR2 FQNEAQ (reference sequence). Trimming cost V 5 bases and J 2 bases, with 16 bases left between them. The CDR3 loop is CASSPGASAAYEQYF. The CDR3 region has the DNA TGTGCCAGCAGCCCCGGTGCTAGCGCCGCCTACGAGCAGTACTTC.

The V and J genes are TRBV4-2 and TRBJ2-7, with 9 bases matching TRBD2. After removal of 2 bases from V and 3 bases from J, the junction contained 5 bases not matched to a gene. The CDR3 extends over 15 amino acids. The germline V gene encodes CDR1 LGHNA and CDR2 YNFKEQ. The CDR3 here is CASSQWFSGSYEQYF. CDR3 nucleotides: TGTGCCAGCAGCCAATGGTTTAGCGGGAGCTACGAGCAGTACTTC.

V is TRBV2 and J is TRBJ1-6; 8 nucleotides agree with TRBD1. Germline CDR1 SNHLY, CDR2 FYNNEI. The CDR3 totals 15 residues. Germline trimming cut 6 bases from V and 6 bases from J; bases unmatched to any gene: 7. The CDR3 nucleotides are TGTGCCAGCAGATCAGGGGGCATAGGTAATTCACCCCTCCACTTT. Translated: CASRSGGIGNSPLHF.

The V call is TRBV18, the J call TRBJ2-1, with D unclear. This CDR3 region has 17 residues. Germline CDR1 KGHSH, CDR2 LQKENI. V lost 2 bases and J 0 bases, leaving 14 bases between the germline ends. The CDR3 sequence is CASSPSFERLSYNEQFF. The CDR3 bases are TGTGCCAGCTCACCATCCTTTGAGCGCCTCTCCTACAATGAGCAGTTCTTC.

The chain has TRBV6-1 and TRBJ1-5; D is unclear. Germline CDR1 is MNHNS and CDR2 is SASEGT. Trimming cost V 0 bases and J 5 bases, with 11 bases left between them. This CDR3 contains 15 residues. This CDR3 is CASSEAGGVHQPQHF. CDR3 nucleotides: TGTGCCAGCAGTGAAGCGGGCGGGGTCCATCAGCCCCAGCATTTT.